This TCR beta chain was obtained from a study of cytomegalovirus exposure and HLA in healthy donors. The length of the CDR3 is 13 residues. CDR1 is MNHNS and CDR2 is SASEGT in the germline V gene. V lost 7 bases, J lost 2 bases, and 12 bases lay in between. With 60 Vbeta and 13 Jbeta primers, the PCR was carried out. Assay: immunoSEQ multiplex PCR; the TCRdb copy retains only in-frame clones and omits some. The sample consists of some 150,000 clones, approximately 80% of them appearing once. This TCR was recovered from a man aged 25 to 40 in good health and CMV-seropositive. Material: PBMCs. This chain uses TRBV6-1 with TRBJ2-7; TRBD2 might be the D (5 bases). The chain's CDR3 is CASTRGLTYEQYF. DNA of the CDR3: TGTGCCAGCACTCGGGGATTAACCTACGAGCAGTACTTC.